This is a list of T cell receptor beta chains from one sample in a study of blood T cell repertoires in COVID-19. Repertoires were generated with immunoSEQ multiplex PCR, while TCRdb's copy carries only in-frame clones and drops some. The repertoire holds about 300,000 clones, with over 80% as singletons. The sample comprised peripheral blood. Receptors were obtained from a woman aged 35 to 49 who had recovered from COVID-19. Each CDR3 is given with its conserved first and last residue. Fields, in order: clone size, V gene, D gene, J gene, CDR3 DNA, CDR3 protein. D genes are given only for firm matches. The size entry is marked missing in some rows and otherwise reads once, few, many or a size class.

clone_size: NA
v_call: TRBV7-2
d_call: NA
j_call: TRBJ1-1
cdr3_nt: TGTGCCAGCAGCCTGGGCCCTTCTAACATCGCAGCTTTCTTT
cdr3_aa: CASSLGPSNIAAFF

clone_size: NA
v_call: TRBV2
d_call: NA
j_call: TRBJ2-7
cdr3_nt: TGTGCCAGCACCCCCCGAGGAGGGGCCTACGAGCAGTACTTC
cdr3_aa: CASTPRGGAYEQYF

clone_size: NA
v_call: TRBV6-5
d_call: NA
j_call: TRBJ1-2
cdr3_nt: TGTGCCAGCAGTTACTCATGGACAGACTATGGCTACACCTTC
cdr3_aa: CASSYSWTDYGYTF

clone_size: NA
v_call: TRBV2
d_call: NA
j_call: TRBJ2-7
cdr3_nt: TGTGCCAGCAGTCGAGGATCCCCCTACGAGCAGTACTTC
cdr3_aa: CASSRGSPYEQYF

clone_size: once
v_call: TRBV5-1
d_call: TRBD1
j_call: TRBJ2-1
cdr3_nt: TGCGCCAGCAGCGCCCCCCAAGGACAGGCCCTAAAGTTCTTC
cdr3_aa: CASSAPQGQALKFF

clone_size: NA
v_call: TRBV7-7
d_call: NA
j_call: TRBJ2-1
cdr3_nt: TGTGCCAGCAGTCCCGGGCCAGGGCGATGGACCTACAATGAGCAGTTCTTC
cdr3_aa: CASSPGPGRWTYNEQFF

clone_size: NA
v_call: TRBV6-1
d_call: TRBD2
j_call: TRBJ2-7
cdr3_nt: TGTGCCAGCAGTGAGTTGGTTCAGCGGGGAAACTACGAGCAGTACTTC
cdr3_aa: CASSELVQRGNYEQYF

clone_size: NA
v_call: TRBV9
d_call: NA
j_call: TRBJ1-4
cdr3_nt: TGTGCCAGCAGCGTAGCGGGGGCGGGAGGTGAAAAACTGTTTTTT
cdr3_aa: CASSVAGAGGEKLFF

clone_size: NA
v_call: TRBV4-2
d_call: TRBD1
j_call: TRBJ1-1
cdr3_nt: TGTGCCAGCAGCTATCCGACAGGGGGTGAACGCACTGAAGCTTTCTTT
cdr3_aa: CASSYPTGGERTEAFF

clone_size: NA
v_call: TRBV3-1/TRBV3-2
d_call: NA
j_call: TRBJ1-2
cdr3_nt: TGTGCCAGCAGGCAAGGGGGGGGAGTCGTATCCTACACCTTC
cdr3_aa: CASRQGGGVVSYTF

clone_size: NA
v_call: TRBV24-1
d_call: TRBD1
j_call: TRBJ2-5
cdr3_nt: TGTGCCACCAGCCCGGGACAGGACCAAGAGACCCAGTACTTC
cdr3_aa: CATSPGQDQETQYF

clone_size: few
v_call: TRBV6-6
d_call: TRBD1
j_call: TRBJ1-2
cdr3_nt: TGTGCCAGCAGCCGACAGGGCTATGGCTACACCTTC
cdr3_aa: CASSRQGYGYTF